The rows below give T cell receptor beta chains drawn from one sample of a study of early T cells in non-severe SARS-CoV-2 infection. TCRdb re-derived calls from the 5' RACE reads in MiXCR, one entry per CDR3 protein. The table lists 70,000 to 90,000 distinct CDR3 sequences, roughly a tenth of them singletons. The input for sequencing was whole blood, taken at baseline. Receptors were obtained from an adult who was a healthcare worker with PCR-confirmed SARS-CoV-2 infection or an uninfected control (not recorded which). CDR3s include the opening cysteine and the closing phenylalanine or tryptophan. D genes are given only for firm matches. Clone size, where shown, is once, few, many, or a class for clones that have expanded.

CDR3aa: CASSLGFAAGGPAEQFF
CDR3nt: TGTGCCAGCAGCTTGGGGTTTGCAGCGGGAGGGCCGGCTGAGCAGTTCTTC
j_gene: TRBJ2-1
d_gene: TRBD2
abundance: many
v_gene: TRBV5-5

CDR3aa: CSARVPGREWNTEAFF
CDR3nt: TGCAGTGCTAGAGTCCCGGGCCGGGAATGGAACACTGAAGCTTTCTTT
j_gene: TRBJ1-1
d_gene: .
abundance: .
v_gene: TRBV20-1

CDR3aa: CSVGWGTSGYYNEQFF
CDR3nt: TGCAGCGTGGGATGGGGGACTAGCGGTTATTACAATGAGCAGTTCTTC
j_gene: TRBJ2-1
d_gene: TRBD2
abundance: many
v_gene: TRBV29-1

CDR3aa: CASRTGYSNQPQHF
CDR3nt: TGTGCCAGCAGAACAGGGTATAGCAATCAGCCCCAGCATTTT
j_gene: TRBJ1-5
d_gene: .
abundance: few
v_gene: TRBV12-3/TRBV12-4

CDR3aa: CAIRDSGTDARVRDGYTF
CDR3nt: TGTGCCATCAGGGATTCCGGGACAGACGCGCGTGTTAGGGATGGCTACACCTTC
j_gene: TRBJ1-2
d_gene: TRBD1
abundance: many
v_gene: TRBV10-3

CDR3aa: CASSIMPSPWDTQYF
CDR3nt: TGTGCCAGCAGCATAATGCCCTCCCCATGGGATACGCAGTATTTT
j_gene: TRBJ2-3
d_gene: .
abundance: many
v_gene: TRBV11-2

CDR3aa: CASSLANFQETQYF
CDR3nt: TGTGCCAGCAGCTTAGCAAACTTCCAAGAGACCCAGTACTTC
j_gene: TRBJ2-5
d_gene: .
abundance: few
v_gene: TRBV7-2

CDR3aa: CASSRGPDTGELFF
CDR3nt: TGTGCCAGCTCACGCGGACCCGACACCGGGGAGCTGTTTTTT
j_gene: TRBJ2-2
d_gene: .
abundance: .
v_gene: TRBV18

CDR3aa: CASSPRQVLYEQYF
CDR3nt: TGTGCCAGCAGTCCGAGACAGGTCCTCTACGAGCAGTACTTC
j_gene: TRBJ2-7
d_gene: .
abundance: .
v_gene: TRBV27

CDR3aa: CASSLALTGGSGNTIYF
CDR3nt: TGTGCCAGCAGCTTAGCCCTAACAGGGGGCTCTGGAAACACCATATATTTT
j_gene: TRBJ1-3
d_gene: TRBD1
abundance: few
v_gene: TRBV7-9

CDR3aa: CASTDRGVQFF
CDR3nt: TGTGCCAGCACCGACCGTGGGGTTCAGTTCTTC
j_gene: TRBJ2-1
d_gene: .
abundance: .
v_gene: TRBV12-3/TRBV12-4

CDR3aa: CSADRGSYGYTF
CDR3nt: TGCAGTGCTGACAGGGGGTCCTATGGCTACACCTTC
j_gene: TRBJ1-2
d_gene: TRBD1
abundance: .
v_gene: TRBV20-1

CDR3aa: CASGRAGDEQFF
CDR3nt: TGTGCCAGCGGAAGAGCCGGGGATGAGCAGTTCTTC
j_gene: TRBJ2-1
d_gene: .
abundance: .
v_gene: TRBV2

CDR3aa: CASSLFTTGVGNTDTQYF
CDR3nt: TGTGCCAGCTCACTTTTCACTACGGGAGTGGGTAACACAGATACGCAGTATTTT
j_gene: TRBJ2-3
d_gene: .
abundance: .
v_gene: TRBV18

CDR3aa: CSARQAFNQPQHF
CDR3nt: TGCAGTGCTAGACAGGCTTTCAATCAGCCCCAGCATTTT
j_gene: TRBJ1-5
d_gene: .
abundance: many
v_gene: TRBV20-1

CDR3aa: CATSDHSTDTQYF
CDR3nt: TGTGCCACCAGTGACCATAGCACAGATACGCAGTATTTT
j_gene: TRBJ2-3
d_gene: .
abundance: many
v_gene: TRBV24-1

CDR3aa: CASSGTSGTKNIQYF
CDR3nt: TGCGCCAGCAGCGGGACTAGCGGGACCAAAAACATTCAGTACTTC
j_gene: TRBJ2-4
d_gene: TRBD2
abundance: many
v_gene: TRBV5-1

CDR3aa: CASSYLSTSQPQHF
CDR3nt: TGTGCCAGCAGCTACCTCTCTACTAGTCAGCCCCAGCATTTT
j_gene: TRBJ1-5
d_gene: .
abundance: many
v_gene: TRBV5-4

CDR3aa: CASSDRGLGYTF
CDR3nt: TGTGCCAGCAGTGACAGGGGGCTTGGCTACACCTTC
j_gene: TRBJ1-2
d_gene: TRBD1
abundance: many
v_gene: TRBV27

CDR3aa: CASSLHPKSFGGSLHF
CDR3nt: TGTGCCAGCAGTCTACACCCCAAATCTTTCGGGGGTTCCCTCCACTTT
j_gene: TRBJ1-6
d_gene: .
abundance: many
v_gene: TRBV28

CDR3aa: CAISGLASSYNEQFF
CDR3nt: TGTGCCATCAGTGGACTAGCGAGCTCCTACAATGAGCAGTTCTTC
j_gene: TRBJ2-1
d_gene: TRBD2
abundance: few
v_gene: TRBV10-3

CDR3aa: CASIPTNTGELFF
CDR3nt: TGCGCCAGCATTCCCACGAACACCGGGGAGCTGTTTTTT
j_gene: TRBJ2-2
d_gene: .
abundance: many
v_gene: TRBV5-1

CDR3aa: CASSVLINTYEQYF
CDR3nt: TGTGCCAGCAGTGTTCTAATCAACACCTACGAGCAGTACTTC
j_gene: TRBJ2-7
d_gene: .
abundance: many
v_gene: TRBV2

CDR3aa: CASSQDRGYGYTF
CDR3nt: TGTGCCAGCAGCCAGGACAGGGGATATGGCTACACCTTC
j_gene: TRBJ1-2
d_gene: TRBD1
abundance: few
v_gene: TRBV12-3/TRBV12-4

CDR3aa: CASSPQGTVYEQYF
CDR3nt: TGTGCCAGCTCACCCCAGGGGACAGTCTACGAGCAGTACTTC
j_gene: TRBJ2-7
d_gene: TRBD1
abundance: few
v_gene: TRBV18

CDR3aa: CASSFPLAGVAGNEQFF
CDR3nt: TGTGCCAGCAGCTTCCCTTTAGCGGGGGTGGCGGGGAATGAGCAGTTCTTC
j_gene: TRBJ2-1
d_gene: TRBD2
abundance: few
v_gene: TRBV5-4

CDR3aa: CASSLLRAYHEQYF
CDR3nt: TGTGCCAGCAGTTTACTGAGGGCCTATCACGAGCAGTACTTC
j_gene: TRBJ2-7
d_gene: .
abundance: few
v_gene: TRBV28

CDR3aa: CASRTGTGQFDEQYF
CDR3nt: TGTGCCAGCAGAACCGGGACAGGCCAATTCGACGAGCAGTACTTC
j_gene: TRBJ2-7
d_gene: TRBD1
abundance: .
v_gene: TRBV6-5

CDR3aa: CASSPWGYEQYF
CDR3nt: TGTGCCAGCAGCCCGTGGGGTTACGAGCAGTACTTC
j_gene: TRBJ2-7
d_gene: .
abundance: .
v_gene: TRBV11-2

CDR3aa: CASSLVPDNSYEQYF
CDR3nt: TGTGCCAGCAGCTTAGTCCCCGATAACTCCTACGAGCAGTACTTC
j_gene: TRBJ2-7
d_gene: .
abundance: .
v_gene: TRBV7-2

CDR3aa: CASSLAGTGNTIYF
CDR3nt: TGCGCCAGCAGCTTGGCGGGCACTGGAAACACCATATATTTT
j_gene: TRBJ1-3
d_gene: .
abundance: .
v_gene: TRBV5-1

CDR3aa: CASSESPQPQHF
CDR3nt: TGTGCCAGCAGTGAATCTCCTCAGCCCCAGCATTTT
j_gene: TRBJ1-5
d_gene: .
abundance: .
v_gene: TRBV6-1

CDR3aa: CASSFVAGGLETQYF
CDR3nt: TGTGCCAGCAGCTTCGTAGCGGGAGGGCTGGAGACCCAGTACTTC
j_gene: TRBJ2-5
d_gene: TRBD2
abundance: few
v_gene: TRBV7-9

CDR3aa: CASKNSGISTDTQYF
CDR3nt: TGTGCCAGCAAAAATAGCGGGATTAGCACAGATACGCAGTATTTT
j_gene: TRBJ2-3
d_gene: TRBD2
abundance: .
v_gene: TRBV2

CDR3aa: CAWGDYEQFF
CDR3nt: TGTGCCTGGGGGGATTACGAGCAGTTCTTC
j_gene: TRBJ2-1
d_gene: .
abundance: few
v_gene: TRBV30

CDR3aa: CASRGLAGVRTQYF
CDR3nt: TGTGCCAGCCGGGGACTAGCGGGAGTGCGGACCCAGTACTTC
j_gene: TRBJ2-5
d_gene: TRBD2
abundance: .
v_gene: TRBV28

CDR3aa: CASSRNGGRQGNIQYF
CDR3nt: TGTGCCAGCTCCCGCAACGGAGGGCGCCAGGGGAACATTCAGTACTTC
j_gene: TRBJ2-4
d_gene: .
abundance: many
v_gene: TRBV18

CDR3aa: CASHGGNSNSPLHF
CDR3nt: TGTGCCAGCCACGGGGGAAATTCTAATTCACCCCTCCACTTT
j_gene: TRBJ1-6
d_gene: .
abundance: .
v_gene: TRBV6-6

CDR3aa: CASKLDRDRRALNTEAFF
CDR3nt: TGCGCCAGCAAGCTAGACCGGGACAGGAGGGCTTTGAACACTGAAGCTTTCTTT
j_gene: TRBJ1-1
d_gene: TRBD1
abundance: .
v_gene: TRBV23-1

CDR3aa: CSARDLAVSSYNEQFF
CDR3nt: TGCAGTGCTAGAGATCTAGCGGTCAGCTCCTACAATGAGCAGTTCTTC
j_gene: TRBJ2-1
d_gene: TRBD2
abundance: .
v_gene: TRBV20-1

CDR3aa: CASSGRDSRETQYF
CDR3nt: TGTGCCAGCAGCGGACGGGACTCAAGAGAGACCCAGTACTTC
j_gene: TRBJ2-5
d_gene: .
abundance: few
v_gene: TRBV7-9

CDR3aa: CASSLRLASQETQYF
CDR3nt: TGTGCCAGCAGCTTAAGGCTAGCGAGCCAAGAGACCCAGTACTTC
j_gene: TRBJ2-5
d_gene: .
abundance: .
v_gene: TRBV7-8

CDR3aa: CASSQGQKAGDTQYF
CDR3nt: TGCGCCAGCAGCCAAGGACAGAAGGCGGGGGATACGCAGTATTTT
j_gene: TRBJ2-3
d_gene: .
abundance: .
v_gene: TRBV4-1

CDR3aa: CASSRRSNQPQHF
CDR3nt: TGTGCCAGCAGCCGCAGGAGCAATCAGCCCCAGCATTTT
j_gene: TRBJ1-5
d_gene: .
abundance: many
v_gene: TRBV7-8

CDR3aa: CASSLRGDAGANVLTF
CDR3nt: TGTGCCAGCAGCTTGCGCGGGGACGCTGGGGCCAACGTCCTGACTTTC
j_gene: TRBJ2-6
d_gene: .
abundance: .
v_gene: TRBV7-9

CDR3aa: CASSQPWRGSYGYTF
CDR3nt: TGCGCCAGCAGCCAACCCTGGCGGGGGAGCTATGGCTACACCTTC
j_gene: TRBJ1-2
d_gene: .
abundance: many
v_gene: TRBV4-1